This is a list of T cell receptor beta chains from one sample in a study of blood T cells in healthy people across ages. TCRdb itself ran the 5' RACE reads through MiXCR, one entry per CDR3 protein. This table holds 720,000 or so distinct CDR3 sequences, over 40% found once. The sequenced material came from blood. The receptors derive from a man older than 75 in good health. Each CDR3 is given with its conserved first and last residue. The D gene is left open where the match is weak. The size of a clone is reported for some rows only, either as once, few or many, or as a class for expanded clones.

clone size	V gene	D gene	J gene	CDR3 protein	CDR3 DNA
.	TRBV3-1	.	TRBJ2-3	CASSQDRRGTLTDTQYF	TGTGCCAGCAGCCAAGATCGACGCGGGACCCTCACAGATACGCAGTATTTT
.	TRBV29-1	TRBD2	TRBJ2-3	CSVGGFPYRTSGGPLDTQYF	TGCAGCGTTGGGGGGTTCCCCTACCGGACTAGCGGGGGGCCCCTAGATACGCAGTATTTT
few	TRBV6-2/TRBV6-3	.	TRBJ1-1	CASSYSVRLRNTEAFF	TGTGCCAGCAGTTACTCTGTCCGCCTACGGAACACTGAAGCTTTCTTT
.	TRBV28	.	TRBJ1-2	CASRVPGQPYGYTF	TGTGCCAGCAGGGTTCCGGGACAACCCTATGGCTACACCTTC
.	TRBV2	.	TRBJ2-3	CARQGINTDTQYF	TGTGCCAGACAGGGAATTAACACAGATACGCAGTATTTT
few	TRBV24-1	TRBD1	TRBJ2-7	CATSDADRGLYNEQYF	TGTGCCACCAGTGATGCGGACAGGGGCTTATACAATGAGCAGTACTTC
.	TRBV4-3	.	TRBJ2-7	CASSQTKVPSDEQYF	TGCGCCAGCAGCCAAACAAAAGTACCTTCCGATGAGCAGTACTTC
.	TRBV7-2	.	TRBJ1-5	CAGSLSGVGSNQPQHF	TGTGCCGGCAGCTTATCCGGGGTTGGAAGCAATCAGCCCCAGCATTTT
few	TRBV7-2	.	TRBJ2-4	CASSQSVAKNIQYF	TGTGCCAGCAGCCAATCGGTAGCCAAAAACATTCAGTACTTC
.	TRBV6-1	.	TRBJ1-2	CASQDGGVGYAF	TGTGCCAGCCAGGATGGAGGGGTCGGCTACGCCTTC
.	TRBV4-3	TRBD1	TRBJ1-6	CASSRAQGADNSPLHF	TGCGCCAGCAGCCGAGCACAGGGGGCTGATAATTCACCCCTCCACTTT
.	TRBV6-5	.	TRBJ2-5	CASRLAWGETQYF	TGTGCCAGCAGGCTCGCCTGGGGGGAGACCCAGTACTTC
.	TRBV12-3/TRBV12-4	.	TRBJ1-4	CASSLGSGATNEKLFF	TGTGCCAGCAGTTTAGGGTCGGGGGCCACTAATGAAAAACTGTTTTTT
few	TRBV15	.	TRBJ2-3	CATSGPLGTDTQYF	TGTGCCACCAGCGGACCCTTGGGCACAGATACGCAGTATTTT
few	TRBV29-1	.	TRBJ1-1	CSVGLGRRDTEAFF	TGCAGCGTTGGGCTGGGCCGAAGAGACACTGAAGCTTTCTTT
.	TRBV6-5	TRBD2	TRBJ2-5	CASSHPVGGQETQYF	TGTGCCAGCAGTCACCCCGTGGGGGGGCAAGAGACCCAGTACTTC
once	TRBV11-2	TRBD2	TRBJ2-3	CASSDPSGRGTDTQYF	TGTGCCAGCAGCGACCCTAGCGGGAGGGGCACAGATACGCAGTATTTT
.	TRBV29-1	.	TRBJ1-2	CSVTPGLSYGYTF	TGCAGCGTTACGCCTGGACTCAGCTATGGCTACACCTTC
.	TRBV5-1	TRBD2	TRBJ2-7	CASSQTSDNSYNEQYF	TGCGCCAGCAGCCAGACTAGCGACAACTCCTACAATGAGCAGTACTTC
.	TRBV28	TRBD2	TRBJ2-5	CASSPPDRASGRLETQYF	TGTGCCAGCAGTCCCCCGGACAGGGCTAGCGGGAGGTTGGAGACCCAGTACTTC
many	TRBV6-2/TRBV6-3	.	TRBJ2-1	CASSSQGGNEQFF	TGTGCCAGCAGTTCTCAAGGGGGGAATGAGCAGTTCTTC
.	TRBV4-2	.	TRBJ1-2	CASSQDIQINYGYTF	TGTGCCAGCAGCCAAGACATTCAGATTAACTATGGCTACACCTTC
.	TRBV3-1	.	TRBJ2-3	CASSPQVPGHSTDTQYF	TGTGCCAGCAGCCCCCAGGTTCCAGGTCATAGCACAGATACGCAGTATTTT
.	TRBV24-1	TRBD2	TRBJ2-3	CATSDILAGGLDTQYF	TGTGCCACCAGTGATATCCTAGCGGGAGGACTGGATACGCAGTATTTT
once	TRBV20-1	TRBD1	TRBJ2-1	CSARDMGQGLSEQFF	TGCAGTGCTAGAGATATGGGACAGGGATTAAGTGAGCAGTTCTTC
.	TRBV15	.	TRBJ2-5	CATSTNRGRETQYF	TGTGCCACCAGCACAAACCGGGGACGGGAGACCCAGTACTTC
few	TRBV7-2	.	TRBJ1-4	CASSLLQSGNEKLFF	TGTGCCAGCAGCTTACTTCAGTCAGGGAATGAAAAACTGTTTTTT
many	TRBV6-5	.	TRBJ2-7	CASSYGLGDEQYF	TGTGCCAGCAGTTACGGGTTGGGGGACGAGCAGTACTTC
few	TRBV20-1	TRBD1	TRBJ2-1	CSREGQGVGGEQFF	TGCAGCCGAGAGGGACAGGGAGTCGGTGGGGAGCAGTTCTTC
.	TRBV12-3/TRBV12-4	.	TRBJ1-4	CASSTGTQLNEKLFF	TGTGCCAGCAGTACCGGGACACAGCTTAATGAAAAACTGTTTTTT
.	TRBV9	TRBD1	TRBJ2-7	CASSVGGTGPYEQYF	TGTGCCAGCAGCGTTGGAGGGACAGGCCCCTACGAGCAGTACTTC
.	TRBV4-2	TRBD2	TRBJ2-1	CASSQDFSGGADEQFF	TGTGCCAGCAGCCAAGATTTTAGCGGGGGGGCAGATGAGCAGTTCTTC